The rows below give T cell receptor beta chains drawn from one sample of a study of T cells in Graves' hyperthyroidism and ophthalmopathy. TCRdb redid the calling of the multiplex PCR reads with MiXCR, one entry per CDR3 protein. The profile shows a few hundred thousand distinct CDR3 sequences, approximately 18% of them singletons. Material for sequencing was blood. These receptors all come from a woman between 40 and 55 years old with Graves' ophthalmopathy. Each CDR3 is given with its conserved first and last residue. D genes are given only for firm matches. Expanded clones are given a class, and other clones once, few, many or no size at all.

abundance: NA; j_gene: TRBJ2-5; d_gene: TRBD2; v_gene: TRBV12-3/TRBV12-4; CDR3aa: CASSPGLAGGMGVVETQYF; CDR3nt: TGTGCCAGCAGTCCGGGACTAGCGGGAGGGATGGGCGTCGTGGAGACCCAGTACTTC
abundance: many; j_gene: TRBJ2-7; d_gene: TRBD2; v_gene: TRBV4-1; CDR3aa: CASSQATSGRNAYEQYF; CDR3nt: TGCGCCAGCAGCCAAGCTACTAGCGGGAGGAACGCCTACGAGCAGTACTTC
abundance: many; j_gene: TRBJ2-7; d_gene: TRBD1; v_gene: TRBV28; CDR3aa: CASGEDRGDGWYF; CDR3nt: TGTGCCAGCGGGGAAGACAGGGGGGATGGGTGGTACTTC
abundance: many; j_gene: TRBJ1-5; d_gene: NA; v_gene: TRBV19; CDR3aa: CASSMAPVSNQPQHF; CDR3nt: TGTGCCAGTAGTATGGCTCCGGTTAGCAATCAGCCCCAGCATTTT
abundance: many; j_gene: TRBJ1-5; d_gene: NA; v_gene: TRBV20-1; CDR3aa: CSARDLEDQPQHF; CDR3nt: TGCAGTGCTAGAGATCTGGAGGATCAGCCCCAGCATTTT
abundance: few; j_gene: TRBJ1-1; d_gene: TRBD1; v_gene: TRBV7-9; CDR3aa: CASNPGGVGTEAFF; CDR3nt: TGTGCCAGCAACCCAGGGGGGGTCGGCACTGAAGCTTTCTTT
abundance: many; j_gene: TRBJ1-5; d_gene: NA; v_gene: TRBV6-1; CDR3aa: CASSDHQPQHF; CDR3nt: TGTGCCAGCAGTGACCATCAGCCCCAGCATTTT
abundance: NA; j_gene: TRBJ1-2; d_gene: NA; v_gene: TRBV15; CDR3aa: CATSRVAGRYTF; CDR3nt: TGTGCCACCAGCAGAGTGGCGGGTCGCTACACCTTC
abundance: many; j_gene: TRBJ1-2; d_gene: NA; v_gene: TRBV29-1; CDR3aa: CSVMEGYTF; CDR3nt: TGCAGCGTTATGGAGGGCTACACCTTC
abundance: many; j_gene: TRBJ2-5; d_gene: TRBD1; v_gene: TRBV19; CDR3aa: CASSIFGTGKETQYF; CDR3nt: TGTGCCAGTAGTATTTTCGGGACAGGGAAAGAGACCCAGTACTTC
abundance: many; j_gene: TRBJ1-5; d_gene: NA; v_gene: TRBV12-3/TRBV12-4; CDR3aa: CASSLSGQPQHF; CDR3nt: TGTGCCAGCAGTTTGTCCGGTCAGCCCCAGCATTTT
abundance: many; j_gene: TRBJ2-5; d_gene: TRBD1; v_gene: TRBV12-3/TRBV12-4; CDR3aa: CASSSTGGSQETQYF; CDR3nt: TGTGCCAGCAGTTCTACAGGGGGATCTCAAGAGACCCAGTACTTC
abundance: NA; j_gene: TRBJ1-1; d_gene: NA; v_gene: TRBV28; CDR3aa: CASNTGFENTEAFF; CDR3nt: TGTGCCAGCAATACTGGGTTCGAGAACACTGAAGCTTTCTTT
abundance: many; j_gene: TRBJ2-7; d_gene: NA; v_gene: TRBV29-1; CDR3aa: CSVLVLPGVHWGYEQYF; CDR3nt: TGCAGCGTCTTGGTTTTACCCGGAGTCCATTGGGGCTACGAGCAGTACTTC
abundance: many; j_gene: TRBJ2-7; d_gene: NA; v_gene: TRBV11-2; CDR3aa: CASSLELTFTYEQYF; CDR3nt: TGTGCCAGCAGCTTAGAGCTGACCTTTACCTACGAGCAGTACTTC
abundance: many; j_gene: TRBJ1-1; d_gene: NA; v_gene: TRBV18; CDR3aa: CATAGSWDTEAFF; CDR3nt: TGTGCCACCGCGGGGAGTTGGGACACTGAAGCTTTCTTT
abundance: many; j_gene: TRBJ1-1; d_gene: NA; v_gene: TRBV10-3; CDR3aa: CATHDQGLNTEAFF; CDR3nt: TGTGCCACGCACGATCAGGGGTTGAACACTGAAGCTTTCTTT
abundance: many; j_gene: TRBJ1-2; d_gene: NA; v_gene: TRBV10-3; CDR3aa: CAAAAGANYGYTF; CDR3nt: TGTGCCGCCGCCGCCGGGGCCAACTATGGCTACACCTTC
abundance: many; j_gene: TRBJ2-5; d_gene: TRBD2; v_gene: TRBV5-1; CDR3aa: CASSSTGLAGIEETQYF; CDR3nt: TGCGCCAGCAGCTCCACAGGACTAGCGGGAATAGAAGAGACCCAGTACTTC
abundance: NA; j_gene: TRBJ2-7; d_gene: NA; v_gene: TRBV11-2; CDR3aa: CASSPQFVSYEQYF; CDR3nt: TGTGCCAGCAGCCCACAGTTCGTCTCCTACGAGCAGTACTTC
abundance: NA; j_gene: TRBJ1-2; d_gene: TRBD1; v_gene: TRBV20-1; CDR3aa: CSAESGQGLYGYTF; CDR3nt: TGCAGTGCGGAAAGTGGACAGGGTCTTTATGGCTACACCTTC
abundance: many; j_gene: TRBJ2-7; d_gene: NA; v_gene: TRBV20-1; CDR3aa: CSAPPLLAAKGSYEQYF; CDR3nt: TGCAGTGCTCCCCCTCTCCTCGCCGCTAAGGGTTCCTACGAGCAGTACTTC
abundance: NA; j_gene: TRBJ2-7; d_gene: NA; v_gene: TRBV6-2/TRBV6-3; CDR3aa: CASRSRTSHEQYF; CDR3nt: TGTGCCAGCAGATCCCGGACAAGCCACGAGCAGTACTTC
abundance: many; j_gene: TRBJ2-7; d_gene: NA; v_gene: TRBV4-1; CDR3aa: CASSQEGAIYGYEQYF; CDR3nt: TGCGCCAGCAGCCAAGAGGGCGCGATATATGGGTACGAGCAGTACTTC
abundance: NA; j_gene: TRBJ2-7; d_gene: NA; v_gene: TRBV6-5; CDR3aa: CASSYRGFYEQYF; CDR3nt: TGTGCCAGCAGTTACAGGGGTTTCTACGAGCAGTACTTC
abundance: many; j_gene: TRBJ1-1; d_gene: TRBD1; v_gene: TRBV19; CDR3aa: CASSTGQGPHEAFF; CDR3nt: TGTGCCAGTAGTACGGGACAGGGGCCCCATGAAGCTTTCTTT
abundance: many; j_gene: TRBJ2-7; d_gene: TRBD2; v_gene: TRBV6-1; CDR3aa: CASTWGLAGSYEQYF; CDR3nt: TGTGCCAGCACCTGGGGACTAGCGGGATCCTACGAGCAGTACTTC
abundance: many; j_gene: TRBJ2-5; d_gene: TRBD2; v_gene: TRBV7-8; CDR3aa: CASSSRLAGGPVETQYF; CDR3nt: TGTGCCAGCAGCTCCCGACTAGCGGGAGGGCCCGTGGAGACCCAGTACTTC
abundance: many; j_gene: TRBJ1-2; d_gene: NA; v_gene: TRBV19; CDR3aa: CASSEKTGPNYGYTF; CDR3nt: TGTGCCAGTAGTGAAAAGACAGGTCCAAACTATGGCTACACCTTC
abundance: many; j_gene: TRBJ1-1; d_gene: TRBD1; v_gene: TRBV7-3; CDR3aa: CASSLDRVGTEAFF; CDR3nt: TGTGCCAGCAGCCTCGACAGGGTCGGCACTGAAGCTTTCTTT
abundance: few; j_gene: TRBJ1-1; d_gene: TRBD1; v_gene: TRBV6-1; CDR3aa: CASSGQGYDTEAFF; CDR3nt: TGTGCCAGCAGTGGACAGGGGTACGACACTGAAGCTTTCTTT
abundance: many; j_gene: TRBJ1-5; d_gene: NA; v_gene: TRBV6-2/TRBV6-3; CDR3aa: CASSLAGRGQPQHF; CDR3nt: TGTGCCAGCAGTTTGGCGGGGAGGGGTCAGCCCCAGCATTTT
abundance: few; j_gene: TRBJ1-1; d_gene: NA; v_gene: TRBV5-1; CDR3aa: CASSSGQVTEAFF; CDR3nt: TGCGCCAGCAGCTCAGGACAAGTCACTGAAGCTTTCTTT
abundance: many; j_gene: TRBJ2-7; d_gene: NA; v_gene: TRBV11-2; CDR3aa: CASSVGQSYEQYF; CDR3nt: TGTGCCAGCAGCGTAGGACAGAGCTACGAGCAGTACTTC
abundance: NA; j_gene: TRBJ2-7; d_gene: TRBD2; v_gene: TRBV20-1; CDR3aa: CSAYTGTSGKEGQYF; CDR3nt: TGCAGTGCATATACCGGGACTAGCGGCAAAGAGGGGCAGTACTTC
abundance: NA; j_gene: TRBJ2-2; d_gene: TRBD2; v_gene: TRBV3-1; CDR3aa: CASSQVAGAGELFF; CDR3nt: TGTGCCAGCAGCCAAGTGGCGGGAGCCGGGGAGCTGTTTTTT
abundance: many; j_gene: TRBJ2-5; d_gene: TRBD2; v_gene: TRBV7-8; CDR3aa: CASSLGTSKETQYF; CDR3nt: TGTGCCAGCAGCTTAGGGACTAGCAAAGAGACCCAGTACTTC
abundance: many; j_gene: TRBJ2-7; d_gene: TRBD2; v_gene: TRBV20-1; CDR3aa: CSANPGTSGSYEQYF; CDR3nt: TGCAGTGCGAATCCCGGGACTAGCGGGAGTTACGAGCAGTACTTC
abundance: many; j_gene: TRBJ2-2; d_gene: TRBD2; v_gene: TRBV6-4; CDR3aa: CASSETVAGSGELFF; CDR3nt: TGTGCCAGCAGTGAGACGGTAGCGGGGAGCGGGGAGCTGTTTTTT
abundance: many; j_gene: TRBJ2-7; d_gene: NA; v_gene: TRBV11-2; CDR3aa: CASSFRLEQYF; CDR3nt: TGTGCCAGCAGCTTTAGGCTCGAGCAGTACTTC
abundance: NA; j_gene: TRBJ2-7; d_gene: TRBD2; v_gene: TRBV30; CDR3aa: CAWRAPGGASYEQYF; CDR3nt: TGTGCCTGGAGGGCTCCCGGGGGGGCCTCCTACGAGCAGTACTTC
abundance: many; j_gene: TRBJ1-1; d_gene: NA; v_gene: TRBV27; CDR3aa: CASSSPMMNTEAFF; CDR3nt: TGTGCCAGCAGTTCACCGATGATGAACACTGAAGCTTTCTTT
abundance: NA; j_gene: TRBJ1-2; d_gene: NA; v_gene: TRBV12-3/TRBV12-4; CDR3aa: CASSFSGHYGYTF; CDR3nt: TGTGCCAGCAGTTTCTCGGGGCACTATGGCTACACCTTC
abundance: many; j_gene: TRBJ2-5; d_gene: NA; v_gene: TRBV29-1; CDR3aa: CSVGLIGEETQYF; CDR3nt: TGCAGCGTGGGGTTGATCGGCGAAGAGACCCAGTACTTC
abundance: many; j_gene: TRBJ1-5; d_gene: TRBD1; v_gene: TRBV6-1; CDR3aa: CASSPGTGRYQPQHF; CDR3nt: TGTGCCAGCAGCCCCGGGACAGGTCGGTACCAGCCCCAGCATTTT
abundance: many; j_gene: TRBJ2-2; d_gene: TRBD2; v_gene: TRBV20-1; CDR3aa: CSARPLAGGFGELFF; CDR3nt: TGCAGTGCTAGGCCCTTAGCGGGAGGGTTCGGGGAGCTGTTTTTT
abundance: NA; j_gene: TRBJ1-1; d_gene: NA; v_gene: TRBV6-2/TRBV6-3; CDR3aa: CASRGGGTTEAYF; CDR3nt: TGTGCCAGCAGGGGCGGGGGGACCACTGAAGCTTACTTT
abundance: many; j_gene: TRBJ1-1; d_gene: NA; v_gene: TRBV4-2; CDR3aa: CASSQDYGDTEAFF; CDR3nt: TGTGCCAGCAGCCAAGATTACGGGGACACTGAAGCTTTCTTT
abundance: many; j_gene: TRBJ1-1; d_gene: NA; v_gene: TRBV6-1; CDR3aa: CASSRDTEAFF; CDR3nt: TGTGCCAGCAGTCGAGACACTGAAGCTTTCTTT
abundance: many; j_gene: TRBJ1-5; d_gene: NA; v_gene: TRBV29-1; CDR3aa: CSVREASDSPQHF; CDR3nt: TGCAGCGTTCGAGAGGCCAGTGATTCGCCCCAGCATTTT
abundance: many; j_gene: TRBJ2-2; d_gene: TRBD2; v_gene: TRBV19; CDR3aa: CASSTGLAGITGELFF; CDR3nt: TGTGCCAGTAGTACCGGACTAGCGGGGATCACCGGGGAGCTGTTTTTT
abundance: many; j_gene: TRBJ1-3; d_gene: NA; v_gene: TRBV7-2; CDR3aa: CASSLVPGPGNTIYF; CDR3nt: TGTGCCAGCAGCTTAGTTCCGGGGCCCGGAAACACCATATATTTT
abundance: NA; j_gene: TRBJ2-7; d_gene: TRBD2; v_gene: TRBV20-1; CDR3aa: CSAPTSGRIALEQYF; CDR3nt: TGCAGTGCCCCGACTAGCGGGAGGATTGCGTTGGAGCAGTACTTC
abundance: many; j_gene: TRBJ2-7; d_gene: NA; v_gene: TRBV28; CDR3aa: CASSSVDRNSYEQYF; CDR3nt: TGTGCCAGCAGTTCGGTCGACAGGAACTCCTACGAGCAGTACTTC
abundance: NA; j_gene: TRBJ2-7; d_gene: TRBD2; v_gene: TRBV6-2/TRBV6-3; CDR3aa: CASSALAGEPYEQYF; CDR3nt: TGTGCCAGCAGTGCCCTGGCGGGGGAACCCTACGAGCAGTACTTC
abundance: NA; j_gene: TRBJ2-2; d_gene: NA; v_gene: TRBV12-3/TRBV12-4; CDR3aa: CASSLTQGRTGELFF; CDR3nt: TGTGCCAGCAGTTTGACTCAGGGGAGGACCGGGGAGCTGTTTTTT
abundance: NA; j_gene: TRBJ2-5; d_gene: NA; v_gene: TRBV28; CDR3aa: CASSSGRNQETQYF; CDR3nt: TGTGCCAGCAGCTCAGGACGGAACCAAGAGACCCAGTACTTC
abundance: NA; j_gene: TRBJ2-7; d_gene: TRBD2; v_gene: TRBV12-3/TRBV12-4; CDR3aa: CASNSGGEQYF; CDR3nt: TGTGCCAGCAATTCGGGGGGCGAGCAGTACTTC
abundance: once; j_gene: TRBJ1-2; d_gene: NA; v_gene: TRBV19; CDR3aa: CASSRRTLYGYIF; CDR3nt: TGTGCCAGTAGTCGCCGGACTCTCTATGGCTACATCTTC
abundance: many; j_gene: TRBJ1-3; d_gene: NA; v_gene: TRBV2; CDR3aa: CASSVFGGPGNTIYF; CDR3nt: TGTGCCAGCAGTGTGTTCGGGGGCCCTGGAAACACCATATATTTT